These 2 T cell receptor beta chains share one sample of origin, sequenced in a study of blood T cell repertoires in COVID-19. Here immunoSEQ multiplex PCR was the method, and the copy in TCRdb shows in-frame clones only, minus some. Here the sample spans 130,000 or so clones, about 83% being singletons. Material for sequencing was peripheral blood. The receptor set was obtained from a human donor in a cohort sampled during active COVID-19.

This clone was counted a few times. The chain is built from TRBV6-1 and TRBJ1-2, with D hard to call. This CDR3 region has 14 residues. V lost 2 bases and J lost 0, with 7 bases in between. Per germline, CDR1 MNHNS and CDR2 SASEGT. The chain's CDR3 is CASSEWRSNYGYTF. The CDR3 region has the DNA TGTGCCAGCAGTGAATGGAGATCTAACTATGGCTACACCTTC.

The genes are TRBV30 and TRBJ2-7; D is perhaps TRBD2 (5 bases). V lost 3 bases and J 9 bases, leaving 15 bases between the germline ends. There are 12 residues in the CDR3. Germline assignment: CDR1 GTSNPN and CDR2 SVGIG (reference sequence). The CDR3 nucleotides are TGTGCCTGGAGCATCGGGGTGGATCGGCAGTACTTC. Translation: CAWSIGVDRQYF.